This TCR beta chain comes out of a study of blood T cell repertoires in COVID-19. Study-level background: The analysed material was cDNA or gDNA that came from T cells, B-cell-depleted T cells, or PBMCs.

As originally analysed: Amplification of reference gene primers provided the estimated nucleated cell counts. The method was immunoSEQ multiplex PCR; TCRdb's version includes in-frame clones alone and lacks a portion of them. V, J and clone size were drawn from that table, and D and trimming were deduced from the DNA. The sample lists fewer than 350,000 clones; approximately 84% were seen once. The CDR3 contains 16 residues. The germline V gene has CDR1 MGHRA and CDR2 YSYEKL. The germline V and J ends were trimmed by 0 bases and 2 bases, with 10 bases remaining between them. The specimen sequenced was peripheral blood. The V call is TRBV4-1, the J call TRBJ2-2; possible D gene TRBD2, 6 bases. The TCR sequence derives from a young woman who had recovered from COVID-19. CDR3 DNA: TGCGCCAGCAGCCAAGAAAACGGGGGAAACACCGGGGAGCTGTTTTTT. Amino acids: CASSQENGGNTGELFF.